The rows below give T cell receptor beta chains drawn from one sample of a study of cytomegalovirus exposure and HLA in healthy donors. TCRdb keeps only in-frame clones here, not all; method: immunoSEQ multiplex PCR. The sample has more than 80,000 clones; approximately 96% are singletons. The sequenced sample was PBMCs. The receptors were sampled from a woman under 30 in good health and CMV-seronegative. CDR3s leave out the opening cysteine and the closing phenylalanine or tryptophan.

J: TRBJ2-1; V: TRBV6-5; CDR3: ASSYSRGGDNEQF
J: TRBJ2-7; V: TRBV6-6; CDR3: ASRGGDEQY
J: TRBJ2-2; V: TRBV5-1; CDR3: ASSPGTGGPRELF
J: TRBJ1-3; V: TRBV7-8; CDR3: ATRQGSMDTIY
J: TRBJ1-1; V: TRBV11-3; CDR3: ASSSRRGSPEAF
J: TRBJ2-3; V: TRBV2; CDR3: ASGGQRTDTQY
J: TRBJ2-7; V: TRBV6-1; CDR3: ASSKEPGAAYEQY
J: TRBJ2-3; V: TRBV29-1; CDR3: SVDLSHTQY
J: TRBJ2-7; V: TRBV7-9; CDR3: ASSYTPGLGPYEQY
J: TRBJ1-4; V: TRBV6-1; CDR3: ASSEALPGATNEKLF
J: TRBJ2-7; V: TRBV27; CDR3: ASSWTSGRYEQY
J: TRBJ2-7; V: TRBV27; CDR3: ASSFLPGQGSHEQY
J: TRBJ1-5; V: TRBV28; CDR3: ASSRGGQPQH
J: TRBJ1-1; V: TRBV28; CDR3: ASSLWTGVEAF
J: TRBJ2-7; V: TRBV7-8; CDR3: ASSLGRVYEQY
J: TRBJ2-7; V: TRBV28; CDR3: ASSLAGFYEQY